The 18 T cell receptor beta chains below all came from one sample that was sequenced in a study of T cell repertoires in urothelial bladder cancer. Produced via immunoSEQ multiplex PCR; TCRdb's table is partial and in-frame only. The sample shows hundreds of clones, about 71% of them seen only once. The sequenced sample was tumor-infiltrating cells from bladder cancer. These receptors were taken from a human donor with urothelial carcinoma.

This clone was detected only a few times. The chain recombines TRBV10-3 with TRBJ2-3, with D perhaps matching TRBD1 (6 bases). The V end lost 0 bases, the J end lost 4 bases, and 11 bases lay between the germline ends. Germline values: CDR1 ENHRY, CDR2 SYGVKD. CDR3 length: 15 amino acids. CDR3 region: CAISESGTIADTQYF. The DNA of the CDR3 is TGTGCCATCAGTGAGTCAGGGACAATCGCAGATACGCAGTATTTT.

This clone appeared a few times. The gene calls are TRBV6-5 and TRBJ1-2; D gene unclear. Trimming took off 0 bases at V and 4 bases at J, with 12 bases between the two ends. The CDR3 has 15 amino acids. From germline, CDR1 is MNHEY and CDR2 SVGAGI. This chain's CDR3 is CASSYSRGPTYGYTF. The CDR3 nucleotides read TGTGCCAGCAGTTACTCCCGCGGGCCTACCTATGGCTACACCTTC.

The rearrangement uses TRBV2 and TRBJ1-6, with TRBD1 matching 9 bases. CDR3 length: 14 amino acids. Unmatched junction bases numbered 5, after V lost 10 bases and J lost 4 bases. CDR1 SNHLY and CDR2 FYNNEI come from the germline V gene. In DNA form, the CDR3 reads TGTGCCACGCAGGACAGGGGTTATAATTCACCCCTCCACTTT. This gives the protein CATQDRGYNSPLHF.

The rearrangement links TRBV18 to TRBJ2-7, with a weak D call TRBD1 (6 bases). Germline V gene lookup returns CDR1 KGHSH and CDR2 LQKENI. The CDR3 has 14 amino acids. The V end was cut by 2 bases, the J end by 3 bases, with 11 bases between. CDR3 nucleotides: TGTGCCAGCTCACCAGGACAGACCCGCTACGAGCAGTACTTC. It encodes CASSPGQTRYEQYF.

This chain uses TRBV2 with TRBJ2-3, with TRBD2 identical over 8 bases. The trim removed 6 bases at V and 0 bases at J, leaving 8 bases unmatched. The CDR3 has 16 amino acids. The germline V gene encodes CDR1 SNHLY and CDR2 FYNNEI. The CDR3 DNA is TGTGCCAGCAGAGAAAAGACTAGCGCCAGCACAGATACGCAGTATTTT. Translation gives CASREKTSASTDTQYF.

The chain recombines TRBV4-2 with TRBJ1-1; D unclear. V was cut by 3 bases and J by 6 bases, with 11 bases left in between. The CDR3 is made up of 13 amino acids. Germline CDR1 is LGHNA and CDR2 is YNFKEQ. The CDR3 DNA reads TGTGCCAGCAGCCAGGTGGAGACTTCTGAAGCTTTCTTT. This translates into CASSQVETSEAFF.

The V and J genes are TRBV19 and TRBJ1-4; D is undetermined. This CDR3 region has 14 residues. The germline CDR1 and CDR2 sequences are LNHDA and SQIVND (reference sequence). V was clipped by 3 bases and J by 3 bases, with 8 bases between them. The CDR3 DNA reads TGTGCCAGTAGTATCACCCGACCTAATGAAAAACTGTTTTTT. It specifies CASSITRPNEKLFF.

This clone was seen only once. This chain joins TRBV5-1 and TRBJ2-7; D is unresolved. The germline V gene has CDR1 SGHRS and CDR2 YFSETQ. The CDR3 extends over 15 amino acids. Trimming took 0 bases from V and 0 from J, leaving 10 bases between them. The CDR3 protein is CASSLDQLSSYEQYF. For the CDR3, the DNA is TGCGCCAGCAGCTTGGATCAGTTAAGCTCCTACGAGCAGTACTTC.

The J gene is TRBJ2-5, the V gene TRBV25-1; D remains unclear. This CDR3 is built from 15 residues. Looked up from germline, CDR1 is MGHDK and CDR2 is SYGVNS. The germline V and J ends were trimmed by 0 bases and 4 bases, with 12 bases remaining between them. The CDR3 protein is CASSEYTTGLETQYF. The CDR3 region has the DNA TGTGCCAGCAGTGAATATACGACGGGTTTAGAGACCCAGTACTTC.

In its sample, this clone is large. The chain's CDR3 is CASRTDMASGNTIYF. Here the CDR3 DNA reads TGTGCCAGCAGGACCGACATGGCGTCAGGAAACACCATATATTTT. The rearrangement uses TRBV6-5 and TRBJ1-3, with no clear D. CDR1 MNHEY and CDR2 SVGAGI come from the germline V gene. Trimming left V 6 bases short and J 4 bases short, with 16 bases between. This CDR3 contains 15 residues.

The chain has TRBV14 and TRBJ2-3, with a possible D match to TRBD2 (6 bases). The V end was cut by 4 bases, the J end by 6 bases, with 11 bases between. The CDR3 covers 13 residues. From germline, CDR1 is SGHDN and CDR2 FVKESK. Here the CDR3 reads CASSLGLRDTQYF. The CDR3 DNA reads TGTGCCAGCAGCCTGGGACTTCGGGATACGCAGTATTTT.

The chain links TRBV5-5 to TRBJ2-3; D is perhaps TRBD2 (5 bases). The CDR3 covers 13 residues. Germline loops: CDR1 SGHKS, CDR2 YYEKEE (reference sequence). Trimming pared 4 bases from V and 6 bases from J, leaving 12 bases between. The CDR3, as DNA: TGTGCCAGCAGCCCGGGGATGTGGGATACGCAGTATTTT. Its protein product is CASSPGMWDTQYF.

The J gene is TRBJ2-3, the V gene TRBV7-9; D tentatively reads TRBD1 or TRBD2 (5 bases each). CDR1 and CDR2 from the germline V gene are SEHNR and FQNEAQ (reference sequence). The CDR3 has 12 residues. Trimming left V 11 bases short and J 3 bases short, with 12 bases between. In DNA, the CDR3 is TGTGCCTCGGGGCTAGCAACAGATACGCAGTATTTT. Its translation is CASGLATDTQYF. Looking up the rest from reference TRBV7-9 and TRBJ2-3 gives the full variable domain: DTGVSQNPRHKITKRGQNVTFRCDPISEHNRLYWYRQTLGQGPEFLTYFQNEAQLEKSRLLSDRFSAERPKGSFSTLEIQRTEQGDSAMYLCASGLATDTQYFGPGTRLTVL.

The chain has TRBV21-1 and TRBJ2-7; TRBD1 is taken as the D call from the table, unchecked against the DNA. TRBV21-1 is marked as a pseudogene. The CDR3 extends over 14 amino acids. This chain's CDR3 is CASSIRDRGYEQYF. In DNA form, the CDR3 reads TGTGCCAGCAGCATACGGGACAGGGGCTACGAGCAGTACTTC.

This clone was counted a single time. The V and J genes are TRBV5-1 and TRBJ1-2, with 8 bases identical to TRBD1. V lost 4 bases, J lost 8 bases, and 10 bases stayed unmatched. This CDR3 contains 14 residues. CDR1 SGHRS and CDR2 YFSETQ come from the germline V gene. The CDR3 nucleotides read TGCGCCAGCAGCCCGTCGTACAGGGGGGAGGGCTACACCTTC. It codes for CASSPSYRGEGYTF.

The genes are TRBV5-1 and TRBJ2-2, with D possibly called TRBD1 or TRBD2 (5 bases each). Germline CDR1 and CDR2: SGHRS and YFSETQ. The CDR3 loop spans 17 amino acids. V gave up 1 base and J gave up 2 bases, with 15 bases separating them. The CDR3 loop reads CASSLSTGRTNTGELFF. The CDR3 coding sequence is TGCGCCAGCAGCTTGTCCACGGGACGGACCAACACCGGGGAGCTGTTTTTT. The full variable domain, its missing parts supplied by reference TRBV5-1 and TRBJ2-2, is KAGVTQTPRYLIKTRGQQVTLSCSPISGHRSVSWYQQTPGQGLQFLFEYFSETQRNKGNFPGRFSGRQFSNSRSEMNVSTLELGDSALYLCASSLSTGRTNTGELFFGEGSRLTVL.

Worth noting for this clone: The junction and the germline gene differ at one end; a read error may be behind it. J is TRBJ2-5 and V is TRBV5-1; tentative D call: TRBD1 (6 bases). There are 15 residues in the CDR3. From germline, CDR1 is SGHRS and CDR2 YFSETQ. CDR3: CASSLDGQLKWAQYF. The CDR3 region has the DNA TGTGCCAGCAGCTTAGATGGACAGCTCAAGTGGGCCCAGTACTTC.

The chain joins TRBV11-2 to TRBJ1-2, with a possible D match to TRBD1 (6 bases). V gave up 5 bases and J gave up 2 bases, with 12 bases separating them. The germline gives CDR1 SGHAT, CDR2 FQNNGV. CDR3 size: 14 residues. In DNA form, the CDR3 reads TGTGCCAGCAGCCCCTCGGGGGCCAACTATGGCTACACCTTC. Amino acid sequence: CASSPSGANYGYTF.